The present T cell receptor beta chain was sequenced within a study of CD8 T cells in Susac syndrome (dated by TCRdb to the late 2010s). In terms of the full investigation: Repertoire sequencing was used to test whether CD8+ T cell activation and differentiation in Susac syndrome was antigen driven.

General conclusions and limits of the study: The TCR sequencing and HLA analysis was acknowledged to have included a relatively small number of individuals.

RNA was extracted using the RNeasy kit, and about 0.5 to 1 ug of the RNA was reverse transcribed with random hexamers. The immunoSEQ multiplex PCR assay, which covers 54 Vbeta and 13 Jbeta segments, was used to amplify TCR beta CDR3 regions. To correct PCR amplification bias, a synthetic template baseline was used for both primer optimization and computational correction. Processing in the source paper ran as follows. Reads were assigned to V, D and J genes according to IMGT and analyzed in immunoSEQ Analyzer, with only productive sequences retained. To calculate clonality, Shannon entropy was normalized by log2 of the number of productive unique sequences and then subtracted from one. For each patient and control, public and private clones were evaluated among the 100 most prevalent clones. Susac-specific clones were defined as absent from healthy and MS cohorts, approximately 1,000 published viral clones and other ImmuneACCESS disease sequences. TCRdb reprocessed the public reads (quality trimming at Q25 with fastp, clone calling with MiXCR) and kept in-frame beta chains. Every CDR3 protein is listed once, alongside the most common genes and DNA of its rows. The V and J calls were not made by the authors but by TCRdb's processing. The sample data list 100,000 to 150,000 distinct CDR3 sequences, and 90% to 95% of these were observed just once. More than 0.095% of the sample rests with the top ten.

V and J are truncated by 5 bases and 2 bases respectively, leaving an intervening sequence of 15 bases. The CDR3 has 15 amino acids, counting the end cysteine and phenylalanine. Only CDR3 DNA is held: 45 bases, read in frame from base 1. Peripheral blood CD8+ and CD4+ T cells from healthy donors, Susac syndrome patients and multiple sclerosis patients were profiled using high-throughput TCR beta sequencing. Healthy donors were age- and sex-matched controls. Bulk CD8+ and CD4+ T cells were purified by magnetic negative isolation, while CD8+ TEMRA cells were enriched using FACS. Blood was collected in EDTA tubes and processed within 24 hours, with PBMCs isolated through density gradient centrifugation. PBMCs intended for TCR sequencing were frozen in liquid nitrogen and were later thawed in a 37 degrees C water bath. Purity of sorted or isolated CD4+, CD8+ and CD8+ TEMRA cells was at least 90%. In the case of this clonotype: It has no known antigen specificity. Base quality data are lacking; no much larger clone is found one base away.

The sequenced sample was CD4+ T cells from PBMCs. The chain was built from TRBV12-3 or TRBV12-4 and TRBJ2-5; a tentative D call is TRBD2 (6 bases match). The receptor was isolated from a human donor in good health. The nucleotides read TGTGCCAGCAGTCCAGGACGGAGGGAGCAAGAGACCCAGTACTTC. The translation is CASSPGRREQETQYF.